Each of the 14 T cell receptor beta chains below was sequenced from the same sample in a study of blood T cell repertoires in COVID-19. This table comes from immunoSEQ multiplex PCR, and its TCRdb copy is limited to in-frame clones, with some not included. The table has about 170,000 clones, around 83% seen once. Material for sequencing was PBMCs or T cells enriched from blood (not recorded which). The origin of the receptors is a woman between 45 and 60 years old in a cohort exposed to, infected with or recovered from COVID-19 (not recorded which).

This rearrangement joins TRBV5-1 to TRBJ1-1; 9 positions agree with TRBD1. This CDR3 comprises 16 residues. The junction had 8 bases not matched to a gene; V was cut back by 5 bases and J by 0 bases. CDR1 and CDR2 from the germline V gene are SGHRS and YFSETQ. CDR3 in DNA: TGCGCCAGCAGTCGGACAGGGGCGGGGGTGAACACTGAAGCTTTCTTT. This codes for CASSRTGAGVNTEAFF.

The chain is built from TRBV19 and TRBJ2-3; 13 positions match TRBD2. This CDR3 contains 13 residues. CDR1 is LNHDA and CDR2 is SQIVND in the germline V gene (reference sequence). V lost 8 bases to trimming and J lost 6 bases; unmatched junction nucleotides: 2. CDR3: CASRTSGSDTQYF. CDR3 nucleotide sequence: TGTGCCAGTCGGACTAGCGGGAGTGATACGCAGTATTTT.

The CDR3 spells CASSVIPSGGETQYF. CDR3 bases: TGTGCCAGCAGCGTAATTCCTAGCGGGGGTGAGACCCAGTACTTC. The gene calls are TRBV9 and TRBJ2-5, with 10 bases matching TRBD2. Germline V gives CDR1 SGDLS, CDR2 YYNGEE. After removal of 1 base from V and 5 bases from J, the junction contained 5 bases not matched to a gene. This CDR3 has 15 residues.

Notes on this clone: The junction departs from germline at one end; a sequencing error may be responsible. CDR3 bases: TGTGCCAGCAGCTCCGGGTTGAAAACTGAAGCTTTCTTT. This codes for CASSSGLKTEAFF. The V gene is TRBV27, the J gene TRBJ1-1; no clear D. The CDR3 has 13 residues. Germline loops: CDR1 MNHEY, CDR2 SMNVEV (reference sequence).

The chain couples TRBV27 to TRBJ2-2; 8 bases line up with TRBD2. Germline values: CDR1 MNHEY, CDR2 SMNVEV (reference sequence). J gave up 0 bases and V 0 bases, and 9 bases lay outside the gene matches. The CDR3 spans 19 residues. CDR3 loop: CASSLSGTRRGANTGELFF. The CDR3 DNA follows: TGTGCCAGCAGTTTATCGGGGACTAGGAGGGGGGCGAACACCGGGGAGCTGTTTTTT.

This chain uses TRBV7-6 with TRBJ2-7; D possibly corresponds to TRBD2 (6 bases). This CDR3 has 19 residues. The germline gives CDR1 SGHVS, CDR2 FNYEAQ. V was trimmed by 5 bases and J by 4 bases, leaving 30 bases between them. As DNA, the CDR3 is TGTGCCAGCAGCCCAGCAGGAAGCGCCTTGGGAGGTCGGCTTTACGAGCAGTACTTC. Translating it yields CASSPAGSALGGRLYEQYF.

The CDR3 reads CAISESRQSQDYEQYF. Here the CDR3 DNA reads TGTGCCATCAGTGAGTCTCGACAGAGTCAGGACTACGAGCAGTACTTC. V is TRBV10-3 and J is TRBJ2-7; TRBD1 is a possible D gene (5 bases). The CDR3 sequence is 16 residues long. Trimming took 0 bases from V and 3 from J, leaving 15 bases between them. CDR1 is ENHRY, CDR2 SYGVKD, per germline.

The chain combines TRBV3-1 (or the pseudogene TRBV3-2) with TRBJ2-3; maybe TRBD2 (7 bases). The CDR3 totals 16 residues. Germline V CDR1 and CDR2: LGHDT, YNNKEL (reference sequence). Trimming cost V 4 bases and J 3 bases, with 17 bases left between them. The DNA for the CDR3 is TGTGCCAGCAGCCGGAGGGGGGACTATCTAACAGATACGCAGTATTTT. It is translated as CASSRRGDYLTDTQYF.

The rearrangement joins TRBV7-9 to TRBJ1-2, with D tentatively TRBD1 (5 bases). This CDR3 region has 13 residues. Germline loops: CDR1 SEHNR, CDR2 FQNEAQ (reference sequence). The V end was cut by 2 bases, the J end by 7 bases, with 11 bases between. This CDR3 is CASSLSQGGGYTF. The CDR3, as DNA: TGTGCCAGCAGCTTATCGCAGGGTGGTGGCTACACCTTC.

The chain carries TRBV10-3 and TRBJ2-4, with 7 nucleotides matching TRBD1. J lost 6 bases, V lost 6 bases, and 11 bases had no gene match. This CDR3 region has 15 residues. Germline CDR1 reads ENHRY; CDR2 reads SYGVKD. Written as DNA, the CDR3 is TGTGCCATCAGCCCGACAGGGCGAGAACCAAACATTCAGTACTTC. Its translation is CAISPTGREPNIQYF.

The CDR3 sequence is CASSLPGTSEQFF. As DNA, the CDR3 is TGTGCCAGCAGCTTACCAGGGACTAGCGAGCAGTTCTTC. The J gene is TRBJ2-1, the V gene TRBV7-2; 9 bases are shared with TRBD2. Germline V gives CDR1 SGHTA, CDR2 FQGNSA. Trimming removed 2 bases from V and 10 bases from J; junction bases left unmatched: 3. The CDR3 runs to 13 residues.

The rearrangement links TRBV6-5 to TRBJ1-6; the D gene is possibly TRBD1 (5 bases). V was cut by 8 bases and J by 7 bases, with 15 bases left in between. The V gene's germline CDR1 is MNHEY and CDR2 SVGAGI. This CDR3 has 14 residues. The CDR3 loop is CASGLGGFNSPLHF. Here the CDR3 DNA reads TGTGCCAGCGGCCTTGGGGGGTTCAATTCACCCCTCCACTTT.

The chain uses TRBV9 and TRBJ2-1; 12 nucleotides match TRBD2. Germline V gene data show CDR1 as SGDLS and CDR2 as YYNGEE. The CDR3 is 16 amino acids. Trimming at V came to 1 base and at J to 4 bases, leaving 3 bases not matched to a gene. In DNA form, the CDR3 reads TGTGCCAGCAGCGTAACTAGCGGGAGGTCGTACAATGAGCAGTTCTTC. Its protein product is CASSVTSGRSYNEQFF.

The rearrangement uses TRBV11-2 and TRBJ2-5; 7 positions match TRBD2. There are 15 residues in the CDR3. Trimming took 0 bases from V and 4 from J; bases not matched to a gene: 5. Per germline, CDR1 SGHAT and CDR2 FQNNGV. The CDR3 region is CASSLDPLAGETQYF. Written as DNA, the CDR3 is TGTGCCAGCAGCTTAGACCCTTTAGCGGGAGAGACCCAGTACTTC.